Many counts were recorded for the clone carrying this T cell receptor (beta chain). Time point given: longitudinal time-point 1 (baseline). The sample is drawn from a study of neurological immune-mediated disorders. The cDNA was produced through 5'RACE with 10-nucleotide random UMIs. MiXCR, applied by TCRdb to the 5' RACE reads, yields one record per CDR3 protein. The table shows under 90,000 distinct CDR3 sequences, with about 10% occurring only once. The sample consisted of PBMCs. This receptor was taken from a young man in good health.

CDR3 coding DNA: TGCAGTGCCGGTGACAGGGGGAGCACAGATACGCAGTATTTT. Its protein product is CSAGDRGSTDTQYF. The chain uses TRBV20-1 and TRBJ2-3, with 9 bases matching TRBD1. V dropped 6 bases and J dropped 0; count of bases not matched to a gene: 4. The length of the CDR3 is 14 residues. Germline CDR1 DFQATT, CDR2 SNEGSKA (reference sequence).